This TCR beta chain comes out of a study of CD8+CD57+ T cells in acquired aplastic anemia. Study information: When averaged, DNA from sorted CD4+ and CD8+ cells came to 3 to 4 ug.

The CDR3 totals 13 residues. Trimming pared 7 bases from V and 9 bases from J, leaving 13 bases between. The germline V gene has CDR1 LNHDA and CDR2 SQIVND (reference sequence). The authors sequenced patients whose flow cytometry had shown CD8+CD57+ cell expansion. Blood sampling was performed on the patients, and none of them had received therapy by then. The sample holds many counts of this clonotype. Genomic DNA served as template for TCR beta VDJ and CDR3 profiling. TCRdb re-analysed the reads in MiXCR, keeping a single row per CDR3 protein. The data contain fewer than 200,000 distinct CDR3 sequences, 48% of them singletons.

This chain uses TRBV19 with TRBJ1-6; possibly TRBD1 for D (5 bases). Sequenced sample: sorted CD4+, CD8+, or CD8+CD57+ T cells (not recorded which) from PBMCs. The TCR comes from a human donor with aplastic anemia. The CDR3 loop is CASTKGGGSPLHF. The CDR3 DNA reads as TGTGCCAGTACGAAGGGTGGGGGTTCACCCCTCCACTTT. The whole variable domain, filled in from reference TRBV19 and TRBJ1-6, reads DGGITQSPKYLFRKEGQNVTLSCEQNLNHDAMYWYRQDPGQGLRLIYYSQIVNDFQKGDIAEGYSVSREKKESFPLTVTSAQKNPTAFYLCASTKGGGSPLHFGNGTRLTVT.